The rows below give T cell receptor beta chains drawn from one sample of a study of T cell responses to AZD1222 COVID-19 vaccine. Measured with immunoSEQ multiplex PCR; TCRdb has only the in-frame clones, and not every one. The repertoire has about 140,000 clones, 91% of them found once; the top ten carry 2.5% to 3.5%. The sample consisted of peripheral blood, taken on day 0 of AZD1222 vaccination. Source of these receptors: an adult in good health. CDR3s include the opening cysteine and the closing phenylalanine or tryptophan. The D gene is left open where the match is weak. The size entry is marked missing in some rows and otherwise reads once, few, many or a size class.

D gene: TRBD1; J gene: TRBJ1-1; V gene: TRBV7-3; clone size: once; CDR3 protein: CASSSTGPGTEAFF; CDR3 DNA: TGTGCCAGCAGCTCGACAGGGCCCGGCACTGAAGCTTTCTTT
D gene: NA; J gene: TRBJ1-3; V gene: TRBV5-1; clone size: NA; CDR3 protein: CASSPKGQSSGNTIYF; CDR3 DNA: TGCGCCAGCAGCCCCAAAGGGCAGAGCTCTGGAAACACCATATATTTT
D gene: NA; J gene: TRBJ2-3; V gene: TRBV11-3; clone size: NA; CDR3 protein: CASSARDGDTQYF; CDR3 DNA: TGTGCCAGCAGCGCGAGGGACGGCGATACGCAGTATTTT
D gene: NA; J gene: TRBJ1-5; V gene: TRBV7-2; clone size: NA; CDR3 protein: CASSPGTNYQPQHF; CDR3 DNA: TGTGCCAGCAGCCCCGGGACAAATTATCAGCCCCAGCATTTT
D gene: NA; J gene: TRBJ2-5; V gene: TRBV28; clone size: NA; CDR3 protein: CASSTDRLTRETQYF; CDR3 DNA: TGTGCCAGCAGCACCGACCGGCTTACTCGGGAGACCCAGTACTTC
D gene: TRBD2; J gene: TRBJ2-3; V gene: TRBV7-8; clone size: NA; CDR3 protein: CASSSGLAGDTQYF; CDR3 DNA: TGTGCCAGCAGCTCGGGACTAGCGGGAGATACGCAGTATTTT
D gene: NA; J gene: TRBJ2-3; V gene: TRBV3-1/TRBV3-2; clone size: NA; CDR3 protein: CASSQFLADTQYF; CDR3 DNA: TGTGCCAGCAGCCAATTCCTGGCAGATACGCAGTATTTT
D gene: NA; J gene: TRBJ1-2; V gene: TRBV7-9; clone size: NA; CDR3 protein: CASSPKGQTNYGYTF; CDR3 DNA: TGTGCCAGCAGCCCGAAAGGACAGACCAACTATGGCTACACCTTC
D gene: NA; J gene: TRBJ2-1; V gene: TRBV5-6; clone size: NA; CDR3 protein: CASSLAAVEQFF; CDR3 DNA: TGTGCCAGCAGCTTAGCAGCGGTCGAGCAGTTCTTC
D gene: NA; J gene: TRBJ2-1; V gene: TRBV10-3; clone size: NA; CDR3 protein: CAIRGDQNYNEQFF; CDR3 DNA: TGTGCCATCAGGGGGGACCAGAATTACAATGAGCAGTTCTTC
D gene: TRBD1; J gene: TRBJ1-5; V gene: TRBV2; clone size: once; CDR3 protein: CARTGANQPQHF; CDR3 DNA: TGTGCCAGGACAGGGGCCAATCAGCCCCAGCATTTT
D gene: NA; J gene: TRBJ1-1; V gene: TRBV5-6; clone size: NA; CDR3 protein: CASSLGQGRSTEAFF; CDR3 DNA: TGTGCCAGCAGCTTGGGCCAGGGAAGAAGTACTGAAGCTTTCTTT
D gene: NA; J gene: TRBJ1-1; V gene: TRBV5-1; clone size: once; CDR3 protein: CASSLDPGHRTEAFF; CDR3 DNA: TGCGCCAGCAGCTTGGATCCGGGGCATCGCACTGAAGCTTTCTTT
D gene: NA; J gene: TRBJ1-2; V gene: TRBV18; clone size: NA; CDR3 protein: CASSSQTVSKGYTF; CDR3 DNA: TGTGCCAGCTCATCACAGACAGTCTCGAAGGGCTACACCTTC
D gene: TRBD1; J gene: TRBJ1-5; V gene: TRBV18; clone size: NA; CDR3 protein: CASSPGTGLNQPQHF; CDR3 DNA: TGTGCCAGCTCACCGGGGACAGGGCTAAATCAGCCCCAGCATTTT
D gene: NA; J gene: TRBJ1-3; V gene: TRBV7-6; clone size: NA; CDR3 protein: CASGRGRENTIYF; CDR3 DNA: TGTGCCAGCGGTCGGGGGCGCGAAAACACCATATATTTT
D gene: TRBD1; J gene: TRBJ1-4; V gene: TRBV5-1; clone size: NA; CDR3 protein: CASSSGPGQGALGLFF; CDR3 DNA: TGCGCCAGCAGCTCTGGCCCGGGACAGGGGGCCCTAGGCCTGTTTTTT
D gene: NA; J gene: TRBJ1-6; V gene: TRBV6-5; clone size: NA; CDR3 protein: CASTLGGGDSPLHF; CDR3 DNA: TGTGCCAGCACCTTAGGAGGGGGGGATTCACCCCTCCACTTT
D gene: NA; J gene: TRBJ1-2; V gene: TRBV7-2; clone size: NA; CDR3 protein: CASSVPSAGGIYTF; CDR3 DNA: TGTGCCAGCAGCGTACCCTCAGCCGGCGGCATCTACACCTTC
D gene: NA; J gene: TRBJ2-7; V gene: TRBV19; clone size: few; CDR3 protein: CASSRQGTRLGEQYF; CDR3 DNA: TGTGCCAGTAGTAGACAGGGAACTCGACTAGGCGAGCAGTACTTC
D gene: NA; J gene: TRBJ1-3; V gene: TRBV5-1; clone size: few; CDR3 protein: CACQQVGGNTIYF; CDR3 DNA: TGCGCCTGCCAACAGGTTGGTGGAAACACCATATATTTT
D gene: NA; J gene: TRBJ2-1; V gene: TRBV2; clone size: NA; CDR3 protein: CASSFTRLDNEQFF; CDR3 DNA: TGTGCCAGCAGCTTCACCAGACTAGACAATGAGCAGTTCTTC
D gene: NA; J gene: TRBJ1-3; V gene: TRBV15; clone size: NA; CDR3 protein: CATSRDSVYSGNTIYF; CDR3 DNA: TGTGCCACCAGCAGAGATTCGGTCTACTCTGGAAACACCATATATTTT
D gene: TRBD1; J gene: TRBJ2-4; V gene: TRBV30; clone size: NA; CDR3 protein: CAWRNRGTGGAFDIQYF; CDR3 DNA: TGTGCCTGGAGGAATAGAGGGACAGGGGGCGCGTTCGACATTCAGTACTTC
D gene: TRBD2; J gene: TRBJ2-1; V gene: TRBV4-1; clone size: NA; CDR3 protein: CASSLRPGLAGFSAFF; CDR3 DNA: TGCGCCAGCAGCCTCAGACCGGGACTAGCGGGGTTCAGCGCGTTCTTC
D gene: TRBD2; J gene: TRBJ2-2; V gene: TRBV7-6; clone size: NA; CDR3 protein: CASSQIAGANTGELFF; CDR3 DNA: TGTGCCAGCAGCCAGATAGCGGGGGCGAACACCGGGGAGCTGTTTTTT
D gene: NA; J gene: TRBJ1-2; V gene: TRBV21-1; clone size: NA; CDR3 protein: CASSTTSANYGYTF; CDR3 DNA: TGTGCCAGCAGCACTACATCAGCTAACTATGGCTACACCTTC
D gene: NA; J gene: TRBJ1-2; V gene: TRBV12-3/TRBV12-4; clone size: NA; CDR3 protein: CASSSSTFYGYTF; CDR3 DNA: TGTGCCAGCAGTTCTTCCACCTTCTATGGCTACACCTTC
D gene: NA; J gene: TRBJ1-2; V gene: TRBV7-6; clone size: NA; CDR3 protein: CASSYSAINYGYTF; CDR3 DNA: TGTGCCAGCAGCTACAGCGCTATTAACTATGGCTACACCTTC
D gene: NA; J gene: TRBJ2-1; V gene: TRBV13; clone size: NA; CDR3 protein: CASSGGSLKGTYNEQFF; CDR3 DNA: TGTGCCAGCAGCGGAGGCTCTCTCAAGGGAACTTACAATGAGCAGTTCTTC
D gene: NA; J gene: TRBJ2-1; V gene: TRBV18; clone size: NA; CDR3 protein: CASSQVGAQGPYNEQFF; CDR3 DNA: TGTGCCAGCTCACAGGTGGGGGCCCAGGGCCCCTACAATGAGCAGTTCTTC
D gene: NA; J gene: TRBJ1-2; V gene: TRBV4-3; clone size: NA; CDR3 protein: CASSQGTGEGYGYTF; CDR3 DNA: TGCGCCAGCAGCCAAGGAACAGGAGAAGGCTATGGCTACACCTTC
D gene: NA; J gene: TRBJ1-5; V gene: TRBV2; clone size: NA; CDR3 protein: CASTRGQPGNQPQHF; CDR3 DNA: TGTGCCAGCACCCGGGGGCAACCTGGCAATCAGCCCCAGCATTTT
D gene: NA; J gene: TRBJ1-1; V gene: TRBV27; clone size: NA; CDR3 protein: CASSLRPDGHTHEAFF; CDR3 DNA: TGTGCCAGCAGTTTACGTCCCGACGGGCATACCCATGAAGCTTTCTTT
D gene: TRBD2; J gene: TRBJ2-1; V gene: TRBV19; clone size: once; CDR3 protein: CASLAGANNEQFF; CDR3 DNA: TGTGCCAGCCTAGCGGGAGCCAACAATGAGCAGTTCTTC
D gene: TRBD2; J gene: TRBJ2-1; V gene: TRBV5-1; clone size: NA; CDR3 protein: CASSLVPGGPNEQFF; CDR3 DNA: TGCGCCAGCAGCTTGGTTCCGGGAGGGCCCAATGAGCAGTTCTTC
D gene: NA; J gene: TRBJ2-5; V gene: TRBV11-2; clone size: once; CDR3 protein: CASSLQGGRETQYF; CDR3 DNA: TGTGCCAGCAGCTTACAGGGAGGCCGGGAGACCCAGTACTTC
D gene: TRBD1; J gene: TRBJ2-6; V gene: TRBV28; clone size: NA; CDR3 protein: CASRPQGAGANVLTF; CDR3 DNA: TGTGCCAGCAGGCCCCAGGGGGCGGGGGCCAACGTCCTGACTTTC